The sequence of this T cell receptor beta chain was determined in a study of blood T cell repertoires in COVID-19. Study-wide context: Whether acute or convalescent, the COVID-19 samples came from the United States, Italy and Spain. In each case, the material was cDNA or gDNA derived from T cells, B-cell-depleted T cells, or PBMCs.

The germline V gene encodes CDR1 SGHAT and CDR2 FQNNGV. Trimming shortened V by 5 bases and J by 2 bases, and 15 bases separated the two germline ends. This CDR3 comprises 15 residues. Source study methods: Reference gene primers were amplified, and this amplification served to estimate nucleated cell counts. Clones were read by immunoSEQ multiplex PCR, and TCRdb kept only the in-frame ones, dropping some. V, J and clone size reflect that table, while D and trimming were determined from the DNA. The data contain roughly 190,000 clones, 80% to 90% of them singletons. The sequencing sample was made of peripheral blood. The TCR sequence derives from a man aged 25 to 40 with acute or convalescent COVID-19. The chain recombines TRBV11-2 with TRBJ1-2, with TRBD1 as a possible D gene (6 bases). CDR3 region: CASSSRQATNYGYTF. For the CDR3, the DNA is TGTGCCAGCAGCAGCCGACAGGCGACGAACTATGGCTACACCTTC.